Here is one T cell receptor (beta chain) with its context. It has no known antigen specificity. Base quality data are lacking; no much larger clone is found one base away. From the cysteine through the phenylalanine, the CDR3 covers 15 amino acids. Of all the DNA, just the CDR3 is kept, 45 bases in frame from base 1. Trimming takes 7 bases off V and 1 base off J; junction bases not matched to a gene: 6. CDR1 and CDR2 are drawn from the germline V gene (reference sequence): LNHDA, SQIVND. The immunoSEQ Assay, a bias-controlled multiplex PCR, was used to amplify TCRbeta CDR3 regions from genomic DNA. The published analysis was carried out like this. The number of nucleated cells in each sample was estimated from the amplification of reference gene primers within the assay. To quantify the absolute abundance of each unique TCRbeta CDR3 rearrangement, sequence reads were collapsed and filtered. For each sample, productive Simpson clonality was calculated by taking the square root of Simpson's diversity index across productive rearrangements. Entries here come from immuneACCESS through TCRdb and include only in-frame sequences with V and J called. Some clones fail to appear in such tables; in the studies checked, an unresolved V gene covers under half of the shortfall, and the cause of the remainder is unknown. From that table come the V and J calls and clone size; the DNA was used to work out D and trimming. The sample table records about 180,000 clones; roughly 86% of these occur just once. The top ten hold less than 3.5% of the sample.

The collaborating institutions used their own protocols to collect whole blood in K2EDTA tubes. For TCRbeta analysis, collaborators shipped samples in one of three forms: frozen whole blood, isolated PBMCs, or DNA extracted from either of those sample types. The source of the sample is a study of blood T cell repertoires in COVID-19 (TCRdb year 2020). Background for the entire study: Samples covering the acute and convalescent phases of COVID-19 were provided by collaborators in the United States, Italy and Spain. The dataset comprised deeply sampled blood TCRbeta repertoires from subjects exposed to, actively infected with, or recovered from COVID-19. Where HLA class I and class II types were available, the types were taken from metadata supplied by the sample provider, not from assay-based typing. The samples were drawn from two sources: the first 160 participants of the ongoing ImmuneRACE study, and about 1,300 subjects contributed by 6 global collaborators. Sample metadata almost always included a de-identified subject ID, COVID-19 status, age in years and sex. A freely available public database, intended as a resource for researchers studying the immune response to SARS-CoV-2, is where the repertoires were released. The prospective study material was composed of cDNA or gDNA derived from T cells, B-cell-depleted T cells, or PBMCs.

Broader findings and caveats from the paper: The amount of clinical and demographic metadata varied by source and participant and was provided uncurated.

The TCR comes from a woman in her 30s with active or convalescent COVID-19. The sample comprised peripheral blood. The rearrangement combines TRBV19 with TRBJ1-2, with 10 bases in between that match TRBD1. The DNA sequence is TGTGCCAGTACCGCCCGGGACAGGGGTAACTATGGCTACACCTTC. Translated, it gives CASTARDRGNYGYTF.